This T cell receptor beta chain was documented in a study of T cells after yellow fever vaccination. TCRdb reprocessed the 5' RACE reads with MiXCR, giving one entry per CDR3 protein. This sample yields hundreds of thousands of distinct CDR3 sequences, of which 20% to 25% are seen a single time; about 17% belongs to the top ten. The length of the CDR3 is 18 residues. Looked up from germline, CDR1 is SGHVS and CDR2 is FQNEAQ. Trimming took off 5 bases at V and 2 bases at J, with 25 bases between the two ends. The specimen was PBMCs, collected approximately 22 days after the first yellow fever vaccination. The V call is TRBV7-8, the J call TRBJ2-7, with a weak D call TRBD1 (7 bases). This receptor was obtained from a man aged 18 to 35 who received the YFV17D yellow fever vaccine. This CDR3 is CASSLRGAPGQKTYEQYF. CDR3 coding DNA: TGTGCCAGCAGCCTCAGGGGGGCACCGGGACAGAAAACCTACGAGCAGTACTTC.